This T cell receptor (beta chain) was sequenced in a study of cytomegalovirus exposure and HLA in healthy donors (TCRdb year 2017). In terms of the full investigation: According to an earlier analysis of around 600 of the donors, about 179 million T cells yielded some 110 million unique TCR beta sequences and less than 300 Gb of sequence data. Roughly 300 gigabases of sequencing data and approximately 85 million unique TCR sequences were included in an early release covering about 700 HLA-typed donors. Among the roughly 380 genotyped donors, around 81% belonged to the genetic ancestry cluster associated with self-reported Caucasian donors. The aim of the study was to test whether cataloging public T cell receptors could identify signatures of past pathogen exposure. The study used immunosequencing to profile the T cell repertoires of several hundred subjects and linked those repertoires to cytomegalovirus serostatus. A separate validation cohort of approximately 130 different subjects was used in addition to the roughly 620-subject first cohort. To predict cytomegalovirus infection status, the study brought together high-throughput TCR immunosequencing, statistical association of individual TCRs with disease status, and machine learning. A later analysis re-analyzed previously published TCR beta repertoires from roughly 690 donors and added high-resolution HLA genotyping to study TCR occurrence patterns. In the later analysis, no new phenotypic data were used to find candidate immune exposures; instead, reliance was placed on TCR beta sequences and their occurrence across donors. To decide whether each TCR beta V gene segment behaved as functional or pseudogenic, an earlier analysis of nearly 600 of the donors relied on high-throughput TCR beta sequencing. Donor age, sex, ethnicity and CMV serostatus were compiled alongside the repertoire data. A later genetic analysis took genome-wide SNP genotypes for about three fifths of the roughly 700 donors and used that subset as a discovery cohort. Every repertoire in the discovery cohort had been generated on one and the same sequencing platform. Both class I and class II loci were covered by HLA typing, at four-digit resolution. The number of typed donors differed by locus: about 620-640 for A, B, C, DRB1 and DQB1; about 520 for DQA1; fewer than 610 for DPA1; and around 450 for DPB1. Five DR-DQ haplotypes were handled as single units for association and clustering, since linkage in the cohort was strong. Among under 450 genotyped donors of the cohort, an average of roughly 240,000 unique TCR beta nucleotide sequences were sequenced per donor, about a sixth of them non-productive. General study outcomes and caveats: The study gave a list of under 200 TCR beta chains associated with cytomegalovirus. Linkage disequilibrium might explain the correlated functional status among segregating V segments, but an unknown experimental factor could not be ruled out. A further reported finding was that TCR beta sequences accurately predicted the HLA-A and HLA-B alleles for most subjects in the first cohort. In a later analysis, several top co-occurrence clusters were reported to appear linked to parvovirus B19, influenza, CMV and Epstein-Barr virus. Because the 87-base-pair reads could not distinguish some IMGT-functional V segments, including TRBV6-2 and TRBV6-3, those segments were excluded. A later analysis found that TCR association rates varied across HLA loci, with DRB1 alleles showing the most associated TCRs and HLA-C alleles the fewest. Three of the identified cytomegalovirus-associated TCR beta chains were confirmed in vitro to be specific for cytomegalovirus antigens. Across donors, most TCR sequences were observed very rarely, whereas some public TCRs were present in many individuals. In a later analysis, HLA-associated TCR beta chains showed more clonal expansion and lower generation probabilities than non-associated chains that were equally common. The cohort was sequenced for TCR beta chains only, and without alpha or paired-chain data the features that could be detected were limited. Because some donors lacked HLA typing at each locus, the association tests relied only on the typed subset. CMV serostatus was the only immune exposure information available for the cohort. Presence/absence analyses assumed roughly uniform sequencing depth across donors, an assumption that may not hold. In an earlier analysis of some 550 of the donors, most TCR beta V segments were observed in productive rearrangements about 87% or about 30% of the time, broadly matching IMGT annotations. Strong co-occurrence of HLA alleles, especially DR and DQ, made assigning TCR associations to individual alleles difficult. The sequencing pipeline was judged likely to have produced a cluster of highly shared sequence variants as a technical artifact. At a false discovery rate of 0.05, a later analysis linked 16,951 TCR beta sequences to specific HLA alleles. The authors suggested that the approach could potentially be generalized to other disease states and immunological phenotypes. The earlier analysis of some 540 of the donors excluded fewer than 20 rarely observed V segments, including chromosome 9 orphons, because counts were too low. Most CMV-associated TCR beta chains appeared to be HLA-restricted in a later analysis, and the HLA associations seemed to be driven largely by CMV exposure. The classifier was reported to diagnose cytomegalovirus status with high specificity and sensitivity in both the original and validation cohorts. An association between a missense DCLRE1C variant and V-gene and J-gene trimming of TCR beta chains was found in a later genetic analysis and replicated in an independent cohort. According to a later genetic analysis, donors in an Asian-associated ancestry cluster had fewer N-insertions in productive TCRs than the approximately 610-donor mean.

The cohort comprised approximately 700 healthy bone marrow donors. Cohort members were all nominally healthy when sampled, although unrecorded immune exposures were likely present. The donor tested CMV seronegative, placing the donor among the 352 seronegative members of the cohort. A peripheral blood sample was provided by each donor, and peripheral blood mononuclear cells were used for TCR beta sequencing. The Qiagen DNeasy Blood Extraction Kit was used to extract genomic DNA from the blood cell samples. From the germline V gene, CDR1 is SNHLY and CDR2 is FYNNEI. The CDR3 goes from the cysteine to the phenylalanine over 14 residues. Solely the CDR3 DNA is kept, with 42 bases framed from the first base. V loses 2 bases, J loses 4 bases, and the germline ends lie 11 bases apart. This clone appeared a few times. What antigen it recognizes has not been identified. Base quality data are lacking; no much larger clone is found one base away.

Library preparation was by the immunoSEQ multiplex PCR assay. A mixture of 60 forward primers for TCR Vbeta segments and 13 reverse primers for TCR Jbeta segments was used in the multiplex PCR. Amplification of the CDR3 region of rearranged TCR beta genes was performed with a multiplex PCR assay on genomic DNA. The amplified TCR beta libraries were sequenced on the Illumina HiSeq System as 87-base-pair reads. The authors processed their data as follows. In a later analysis, 77 million or so unique TCR beta chains were counted across the 650 to 750 repertoires, and around 10 million of these chains were shared by at least two donors. A nearest-neighbor algorithm error-corrected the raw reads and collapsed the reads into unique sequences, merging closely related sequences to remove PCR and sequencing errors. Alignment of CDR3 sequences to IMGT reference sequences was used to assign V, D and J gene segments. Each retained sequence needed at least a six-nucleotide match to both a V gene segment and a J gene segment. Rearrangements were classified as productive when the CDR3 lacked stop codons and remained in frame with V and J, and all other rearrangements were classified as non-productive. CDR3 was defined by IMGT convention, running from the second conserved V-encoded cysteine to the conserved J-encoded phenylalanine. In an earlier analysis of roughly 580 of the donors, sequences lacking an unambiguous match to a single V gene segment were excluded. An earlier analysis of approximately 590 of the donors called V segments functional above 56.7% productive rearrangements and segregating when the between-donor standard deviation exceeded 5%. To diagnose cytomegalovirus status from the catalog of TCR beta chain sequences, a statistical classification framework was built. A later analysis assigned V and J genes by comparing TCR nucleotide sequences with IMGT/GENE-DB human TR gene sequences. Using the TCRdist pipeline, a later analysis assigned CDR3 sequences along with most-parsimonious VDJ recombination scenarios. In a later analysis, each TCR beta chain was defined by its CDR3 amino acid sequence together with its V-gene family, and reads without a unique V-gene family were excluded. To address suspected cross-contamination and a sequencing artifact, a later analysis removed a few hundred highly shared, low-generation-probability nucleotide sequences. A later analysis calculated a clonal expansion index for each public chain from normalized within-repertoire ranks of inferred template counts. A later analysis computed generation probabilities with a VDJ recombination model fitted to out-of-frame rearrangements, and checked the results against IGoR. Hypergeometric tests were used in a later analysis to score TCR-TCR, TCR-HLA and TCR-CMV co-occurrence, with a repertoire-size bias correction applied to the TCR pairs. A later analysis estimated false discovery rates by permuting HLA or CMV assignments 20 times. In a later analysis, co-occurring TCRs were grouped using DBSCAN, and TCRdist sequence similarity was added for clustering within HLA-allele-positive subsets. Repertoires with fewer than 30,000 or more than 120,000 public chains were left out of co-occurrence clustering, as were a handful of repertoires with anomalous nucleotide sharing. TCRdb mirrors the immuneACCESS table, restricted to in-frame sequences. Some clones are absent from its copies; in checked studies, under half trace to an unresolved V gene, and the reason for the others is unknown. Clone size and the V and J calls come from that table; the DNA yielded D and trimming. The sample has about 110,000 clones on record, more than 65% of them singletons. The ten largest clones take up 0.79% of the sample.

This receptor was identified in a boy under 18 in good health and CMV-seronegative. The chain is made from TRBV2 and TRBJ1-2; the D gene is perhaps TRBD1, on 6 matching bases. Material for sequencing was PBMCs. CDR3 loop: CASSEWTATYGYTF. The bases are TGTGCCAGCAGTGAATGGACAGCCACCTATGGCTACACCTTC.